This TCR beta chain was identified in a study of cytomegalovirus exposure and HLA in healthy donors. Notes on this clone: Its antigen is still unknown.

Among the 110 or so subjects of the validation cohort, separate from the approximately 700-subject first cohort, were the donors. Broader study findings: Within the 90 to 150 validation repertoires, first-cohort TCR clusters tended to co-occur, according to a later analysis.

The method was immunoSEQ multiplex PCR; TCRdb's version includes in-frame clones alone and lacks a portion of them. The sample lists roughly 75,000 clones, 85% to 95% occurring once. This CDR3 region has 15 residues. Germline CDR1 reads SEHNR; CDR2 reads FQNEAQ (reference sequence). The V end was cut by 1 base, the J end by 3 bases, with 10 bases between. The source material was PBMCs. This chain uses TRBV7-9 with TRBJ1-5; D unresolved. The sequence was obtained from a young woman in good health and CMV-seronegative. The CDR3 loop reads CASSLGTADNQPQHF. The DNA for the CDR3 is TGTGCCAGCAGCTTAGGGACTGCTGACAATCAGCCCCAGCATTTT.